This TCR beta chain was captured by sequencing in a study of PD-1 blockade in classical Hodgkin lymphoma. Described time point: newly diagnosed, previously untreated cHL patient sample. Sequencing used immunoSEQ multiplex PCR; TCRdb keeps in-frame clones, though not all of them. The sample includes fewer than 20,000 clones, about 93% of them seen just once. Germline V gene data show CDR1 as MDHEN and CDR2 as SYDVKM. The CDR3 has 14 residues. V lost 3 bases to trimming and J lost 3 bases, with 11 bases between them. Sample: peripheral blood mononuclear cells (PBMCs). The chain recombines TRBV28 with TRBJ2-5; perhaps TRBD1 as D (6 bases). This sequence originates from a human donor with classical Hodgkin lymphoma. CDR3 amino acids: CASSFRTAEETQYF. The DNA for the CDR3 is TGTGCCAGCAGTTTTCGGACAGCTGAAGAGACCCAGTACTTC.